The rows below give T cell receptor beta chains drawn from one sample of a study of T cells in Graves' hyperthyroidism and ophthalmopathy. TCRdb redid the calling of the multiplex PCR reads with MiXCR, one entry per CDR3 protein. Found here are fewer than 400,000 distinct CDR3 sequences, roughly 13% of them singletons; the top ten hold around 27%. The sequencing sample was made of blood. These receptors came from a man aged 50-60 years with Graves' ophthalmopathy. Each CDR3 is given with its conserved first and last residue. The D gene is left open where the match is weak. The size field is filled for only some rows; it gives once, few, many or a size class.

TRBV9	TRBJ2-3	.	.	CASSVEAHSTDTQYF	TGTGCCAGCAGCGTAGAGGCACATAGCACAGATACGCAGTATTTT
TRBV9	TRBJ2-7	once	TRBD2	CASSESLSGGYEQYF	TGTGCCAGCAGCGAATCCCTTAGCGGGGGCTACGAGCAGTACTTC
TRBV4-1	TRBJ2-1	.	TRBD2	CASSVRLAAYNEQFF	TGCGCCAGCAGCGTCCGACTAGCGGCTTACAATGAGCAGTTCTTC
TRBV29-1	TRBJ1-1	many	.	CSGLTHKAFF	TGCAGCGGCCTGACACACAAAGCTTTCTTT
TRBV3-1	TRBJ1-2	many	.	CASSPMGNNYGYTF	TGTGCCAGCAGCCCCATGGGGAACAACTATGGCTACACCTTC
TRBV12-3/TRBV12-4	TRBJ2-7	few	TRBD1	CASSLGQAYYEQYF	TGTGCCAGCAGTTTGGGACAGGCCTACTACGAGCAGTACTTC
TRBV3-1	TRBJ1-3	many	.	CASSRPTGTSGNTIYF	TGTGCCAGCAGCCGACCTACAGGCACCTCTGGAAACACCATATATTTT
TRBV3-1	TRBJ2-7	.	.	CASSQFGTNYEQYF	TGTGCCAGCAGCCAGTTCGGGACAAACTACGAGCAGTACTTC
TRBV11-3	TRBJ2-1	many	.	CASSWPINNEQFF	TGTGCCAGCAGCTGGCCAATTAACAATGAGCAGTTCTTC
TRBV5-1	TRBJ2-5	few	.	CASSPDSGQGPGGGYF	TGCGCCAGCAGCCCAGACTCCGGACAGGGGCCCGGGGGGGGGTACTTC
TRBV14	TRBJ2-3	.	.	CASSQGASRSWDTQYF	TGTGCCAGCAGCCAAGGGGCTAGCAGGAGTTGGGATACGCAGTATTTT
TRBV20-1	TRBJ2-7	many	TRBD2	CSAIGTSGTYEQYF	TGCAGTGCTATTGGGACTAGCGGAACCTACGAGCAGTACTTC
TRBV9	TRBJ2-3	.	TRBD2	CASRGTSVTDTQYF	TGTGCCAGCAGGGGGACTAGCGTTACAGATACGCAGTATTTT
TRBV14	TRBJ2-1	.	.	CASSPGTPPGLYNEQFF	TGTGCCAGCAGCCCAGGGACACCCCCGGGCCTATACAATGAGCAGTTCTTC
TRBV20-1	TRBJ2-1	many	.	CSASSQVDEQFF	TGCAGTGCTAGCAGCCAGGTGGATGAGCAGTTCTTC
TRBV7-9	TRBJ2-5	many	.	CASSLMTVEETQYF	TGTGCCAGCAGCTTAATGACAGTCGAAGAGACCCAGTACTTC
TRBV7-2	TRBJ1-2	.	TRBD1	CASSRTTGNPTNYGYTF	TGTGCCAGCAGCCGCACGACAGGGAACCCCACTAACTATGGCTACACCTTC
TRBV6-5	TRBJ1-5	many	.	CASSYIRGGQPQHF	TGTGCCAGCAGTTACATAAGGGGCGGCCAGCCCCAGCATTTT
TRBV13	TRBJ1-6	many	.	CASSLRPGFQSFSPLHF	TGTGCCAGCAGCTTACGCCCGGGGTTTCAGTCTTTTTCACCCCTCCACTTT
TRBV19	TRBJ2-1	few	.	CASSIRDTRAGNEQFF	TGTGCCAGTAGTATTAGGGATACTAGGGCAGGTAATGAGCAGTTCTTC
TRBV24-1	TRBJ2-5	few	TRBD2	CATSDSRGRALRETQYF	TGTGCCACCAGTGATTCTCGCGGGAGGGCCCTACGAGAGACCCAGTACTTC
TRBV6-1	TRBJ2-5	.	.	CASSEAHSEQETQYF	TGTGCCAGCAGTGAAGCCCACAGCGAGCAGGAGACCCAGTACTTC
TRBV11-2	TRBJ1-6	many	TRBD1	CASSLAGQAYSPLHF	TGTGCCAGCAGCTTAGCGGGACAGGCTTATTCACCCCTCCACTTT
TRBV20-1	TRBJ1-1	many	TRBD1	CSARDGVGQGAPEAFF	TGCAGTGCTAGAGATGGGGTGGGACAGGGGGCGCCTGAAGCTTTCTTT
TRBV2	TRBJ2-3	many	.	CAIPKSGLITDTQYF	TGTGCCATCCCGAAGTCGGGACTGATCACAGATACGCAGTATTTT
TRBV5-1	TRBJ2-3	many	.	CASSFQPPKSDTQYF	TGCGCCAGCAGCTTTCAGCCCCCGAAGAGCGATACGCAGTATTTT
TRBV13	TRBJ2-1	many	TRBD2	CASSPGIGEGNEQFF	TGTGCCAGCAGCCCCGGGATCGGGGAGGGCAATGAGCAGTTCTTC
TRBV29-1	TRBJ1-2	.	TRBD1	CSVLGGTEVYGYTF	TGCAGCGTTCTAGGGGGCACCGAGGTCTATGGCTACACCTTC
TRBV18	TRBJ2-1	.	.	CASSPSTIADEQFF	TGTGCCAGCTCACCGTCAACTATAGCCGATGAGCAGTTCTTC
TRBV30	TRBJ1-1	many	TRBD1	CAWSPGGGQAFF	TGTGCCTGGAGCCCAGGGGGTGGCCAAGCTTTCTTT
TRBV10-3	TRBJ1-1	once	.	CAISETANTEAFF	TGTGCCATCAGTGAGACGGCGAACACTGAAGCTTTCTTT
TRBV2	TRBJ2-7	many	.	CASLGQGEQYF	TGTGCCAGCCTTGGGCAGGGGGAGCAGTACTTC
TRBV15	TRBJ1-1	few	.	CATSRDLGGDTEAFF	TGTGCCACCAGCAGGGACCTCGGGGGGGACACTGAAGCTTTCTTT
TRBV28	TRBJ1-2	many	.	CASSQQGLTNYGYTF	TGTGCCAGCAGTCAACAGGGACTTACTAACTATGGCTACACCTTC
TRBV29-1	TRBJ2-5	many	.	CSVVALQVGPETQYF	TGCAGCGTTGTGGCCCTACAGGTTGGGCCGGAGACCCAGTACTTC
TRBV7-6	TRBJ2-5	.	TRBD2	CASSLYGGRAAETQYF	TGTGCCAGCAGCTTATATGGCGGGAGGGCTGCAGAGACCCAGTACTTC
TRBV7-9	TRBJ2-5	.	.	CASSESTGVGGTQYF	TGTGCCAGCAGCGAATCCACAGGCGTCGGGGGGACCCAGTACTTC
TRBV6-1	TRBJ2-7	.	TRBD2	CASSVFLAGAGGYEQYF	TGTGCCAGCAGTGTTTTTCTAGCGGGAGCGGGCGGCTACGAGCAGTACTTC
TRBV11-2	TRBJ2-1	many	.	CASSFSLDEQFF	TGTGCCAGCAGCTTTTCTTTGGATGAGCAGTTCTTC
TRBV4-1	TRBJ1-1	.	.	CATKRGDINTEAFF	TGCGCTACTAAACGGGGCGACATAAACACTGAAGCTTTCTTT
TRBV18	TRBJ2-5	many	.	CASSPRRQETQYF	TGTGCCAGCTCACCCCGCCGCCAAGAGACCCAGTACTTC
TRBV19	TRBJ2-1	.	TRBD2	CASNLAGGGNEQFF	TGTGCCAGTAACCTAGCGGGAGGCGGCAATGAGCAGTTCTTC